Sequencing of this T cell receptor (beta chain) was carried out in a study of blood T cell repertoires in COVID-19. In the study overall: The samples span acute and convalescent COVID-19 from the United States, Italy and Spain. Sample material is recorded as cDNA or gDNA derived from T cells, B-cell-depleted T cells, or PBMCs.

Trimming shortened V by 3 bases and J by 3 bases, and 13 bases separated the two germline ends. This CDR3 has 15 amino acids. Germline V lookup: CDR1 SGHTA, CDR2 FQGNSA. In the study's own analysis: Nucleated cell counts were estimated from reference gene primer amplification. The data were produced by immunoSEQ multiplex PCR, yet TCRdb's version contains in-frame clones alone and is incomplete. The V and J calls and the clone size are those of that table, but D and trimming were determined from the DNA. The sample consists of under 200,000 clones, approximately 87% of them appearing once. The receptor comes from a woman between 65 and 79 years old with acute or convalescent COVID-19. Sequencing input: peripheral blood. The J gene is TRBJ2-3, the V gene TRBV7-2, with a possible D match to TRBD2 (5 bases). This chain's CDR3 is CASSFLVLVTDTQYF. CDR3 coding DNA: TGTGCCAGCAGCTTTTTAGTACTAGTTACAGATACGCAGTATTTT. The whole variable domain, remainder taken from reference TRBV7-2 and TRBJ2-3, is GAGVSQSPSNKVTEKGKDVELRCDPISGHTALYWYRQSLGQGLEFLIYFQGNSAPDKSGLPSDRFSAERTGGSVSTLTIQRTQQEDSAVYLCASSFLVLVTDTQYFGPGTRLTVL.